This entry lists 24 T cell receptor beta chains sequenced from one sample in a study of early T cells in non-severe SARS-CoV-2 infection. TCRdb re-called the 5' RACE reads with MiXCR, one entry per CDR3 protein. The table lists 70,000 to 85,000 distinct CDR3 sequences, about 12% of them singletons. What was sequenced was whole blood. These TCRs come from an adult who was a healthcare worker with PCR-confirmed SARS-CoV-2 infection or an uninfected control (not recorded which).

The rearrangement joins TRBV18 to TRBJ2-7, with D maybe TRBD1 (5 bases). CDR3 length: 15 amino acids. Between the trimmed V and J ends, which lost 0 bases and 0 bases, there was a span of 9 bases. CDR1 KGHSH and CDR2 LQKENI come from the germline V gene. Written as DNA, the CDR3 is TGTGCCAGCTCACCACCGGGGCTTAACTCCTACGAGCAGTACTTC. This codes for CASSPPGLNSYEQYF.

The chain couples TRBV20-1 to TRBJ2-7; 7 bases are shared with TRBD2. The CDR3 has 13 residues. The germline gives CDR1 DFQATT, CDR2 SNEGSKA (reference sequence). Losses at the gene ends were 3 bases for V and 6 bases for J; bases not matched to a gene: 8. The CDR3 bases are TGCAGTGCTAGGAAAGCGGGAAGGATCGAGCAGTACTTC. This sequence encodes CSARKAGRIEQYF.

This clonotype was found many times. The rearrangement uses TRBV7-2 and TRBJ2-3; D perhaps matches TRBD1 (5 bases). In germline, CDR1 is SGHTA, CDR2 FQGNSA. Trimming cost V 4 bases and J 2 bases, with 10 bases left between them. The CDR3 runs 14 residues. CDR3 sequence (DNA): TGTGCCAGCAGCTCAGGGAACCCCACAGATACGCAGTATTTT. Its translation: CASSSGNPTDTQYF.

Ten or more counts support this clonotype. The chain couples TRBV19 to TRBJ2-2, with D possibly being TRBD2 (5 bases). The CDR3 runs to 16 residues. The germline V and J ends were trimmed by 6 bases and 1 base, with 15 bases remaining between them. From germline, CDR1 is LNHDA and CDR2 SQIVND (reference sequence). The CDR3 sequence: CASRGLLSRNTGELFF. The CDR3 DNA sequence: TGTGCCAGTAGAGGACTGCTCTCACGGAACACCGGGGAGCTGTTTTTT. The variable domain in full, completed from reference TRBV19 and TRBJ2-2, reads DGGITQSPKYLFRKEGQNVTLSCEQNLNHDAMYWYRQDPGQGLRLIYYSQIVNDFQKGDIAEGYSVSREKKESFPLTVTSAQKNPTAFYLCASRGLLSRNTGELFFGEGSRLTVL.

This clonotype has at least ten counts. The J gene is TRBJ1-5, the V gene TRBV6-1, with D possibly TRBD1 on 6 matching bases. Per the germline V gene, CDR1 is MNHNS and CDR2 is SASEGT. The ends were cut back, 6 bases at V and 7 bases at J, with 19 bases in the middle. This CDR3 is 15 amino acids long. The CDR3 loop is CASRLDGGAAQPQHF. CDR3 coding DNA: TGTGCCAGCAGGCTCGACGGGGGCGCAGCCCAGCCCCAGCATTTT.

This clonotype turned up a few times. V is TRBV6-5 and J is TRBJ2-1; 11 bases are shared with TRBD2. The junction had 2 bases not matched to a gene; V was cut back by 5 bases and J by 5 bases. Germline V gene data show CDR1 as MNHEY and CDR2 as SVGAGI. CDR3 length equals 14 residues. CDR3 region: CASSRLAGHNEQFF. CDR3 DNA: TGTGCCAGCAGTCGACTAGCGGGACACAATGAGCAGTTCTTC.

There are a few counts of this clonotype. V is TRBV28 and J is TRBJ1-2, with a tentative D call TRBD1 (6 bases). V lost 6 bases and J 4 bases, leaving 21 bases between the germline ends. This CDR3 is 16 amino acids long. CDR1 and CDR2 (germline): MDHEN, SYDVKM. The CDR3 spells CASRKENQGRLYGYTF. The CDR3 nucleotides are TGTGCCAGCAGGAAAGAAAACCAGGGGAGACTCTATGGCTACACCTTC.

In its sample, this clonotype was seen a few times. The chain carries TRBV29-1 and TRBJ2-6, with D unresolved. The length of the CDR3 is 17 residues. The germline CDR1 and CDR2 sequences are SQVTM and ANQGSEA. V was trimmed by 2 bases and J by 16 bases, leaving 30 bases between them. CDR3: CSVETVPRAQNAPRLTF. CDR3 sequence (DNA): TGCAGCGTTGAAACAGTGCCGAGAGCGCAAAACGCCCCCCGTCTGACTTTC.

This clonotype was detected ten times or more. V is TRBV27 and J is TRBJ2-1; TRBD2 matches at 8 bases. The germline V gene encodes CDR1 MNHEY and CDR2 SMNVEV (reference sequence). V shed 7 bases and J 7 bases; nucleotides not matched to a gene: 9. This CDR3 contains 14 residues. For the CDR3, the DNA is TGTGCCAGCACGGCTAGCGGGTCTAGTAATGAGCAGTTCTTC. Translating gives CASTASGSSNEQFF.

There are many counts of this clonotype. The chain combines TRBV18 with TRBJ1-1; 10 bases line up with TRBD1. With V trimmed by 1 base and J by 11 bases, 4 bases remained unmatched. CDR3 length equals 13 residues. Per the germline V gene, CDR1 is KGHSH and CDR2 is LQKENI. The CDR3 protein is CASSPQDRGYAFF. The CDR3 DNA follows: TGTGCCAGCTCACCACAGGACAGGGGGTACGCTTTCTTT.

This chain joins TRBV12-3 or TRBV12-4 and TRBJ2-7; D remains unclear. The CDR3 totals 12 residues. Trimming removed 5 bases at V and 3 bases at J, with 8 bases between. The CDR3 loop is CASSLIVYEQYF. The CDR3 coding sequence is TGTGCCAGCAGTCTCATAGTCTACGAGCAGTACTTC.

This clonotype was seen many times. The chain combines TRBV29-1 with TRBJ2-5, with D unclear. In germline, CDR1 is SQVTM, CDR2 ANQGSEA. CDR3 length equals 12 residues. The ends were cut back, 6 bases at V and 1 base at J, with 9 bases in the middle. CDR3: CSVLTIQETQYF. CDR3 bases: TGCAGCGTGTTAACGATCCAAGAGACCCAGTACTTC.

For the CDR3, the DNA is TGTGCCAGCTCACCACTGGGCAGGGGGCAGGCAGATACGCAGTATTTT. It codes for CASSPLGRGQADTQYF. The rearrangement joins TRBV18 to TRBJ2-3; 8 nucleotides line up with TRBD1. The CDR3 consists of 16 residues. V lost 1 base to trimming and J lost 4 bases; unmatched junction nucleotides: 7. Per the germline V gene, CDR1 is KGHSH and CDR2 is LQKENI.

This clonotype was picked up many times. This chain links TRBV7-2 with TRBJ2-3; D gene unclear. The V end lost 4 bases, the J end lost 0 bases, and 8 bases lay between the germline ends. Germline V lookup: CDR1 SGHTA, CDR2 FQGNSA. The CDR3 has 14 residues. The CDR3 DNA follows: TGTGCCAGCAGCTCCTCGGTCAGCACAGATACGCAGTATTTT. It codes for CASSSSVSTDTQYF.

This clonotype was recorded many times. The chain links TRBV28 to TRBJ2-1, with 9 bases that match TRBD2. The CDR3 has 16 residues. CDR1 is MDHEN and CDR2 is SYDVKM in the germline V gene. V shed 6 bases, J shed 6 bases, and the junction held 12 bases outside the gene matches. Written as DNA, the CDR3 is TGTGCCAGCAGCCAAGGGGGAGCGGGAGGTTCCAATGAGCAGTTCTTC. It yields the protein CASSQGGAGGSNEQFF.

This clonotype was seen many times. The chain combines TRBV10-2 with TRBJ1-4; 9 bases are shared with TRBD1. V was clipped by 0 bases and J by 11 bases; unmatched bases: 7. Germline CDR1 reads WSHSY; CDR2 reads SAAADI. The CDR3 totals 15 residues. The CDR3, as DNA: TGCGCCAGCAGTGAGTCGGGGACAGGGTTGCGGAAACTGTTTTTT. It specifies CASSESGTGLRKLFF.

This clonotype was seen at least ten times. This chain joins TRBV20-1 and TRBJ1-2, with a tentative D call TRBD1 (6 bases). Between the trimmed V and J ends, which lost 0 bases and 6 bases, there was a span of 11 bases. Germline CDR1 and CDR2: DFQATT and SNEGSKA (reference sequence). The CDR3 is 13 residues long. The CDR3 reads CSAREPGENGYTF. The CDR3, as DNA: TGCAGTGCTAGAGAGCCAGGGGAGAATGGCTACACCTTC.

This clonotype was counted only a few times. The genes are TRBV19 and TRBJ1-2; no clear D gene. Trimming removed 3 bases at V and 8 bases at J, with 13 bases between. The germline V gene has CDR1 LNHDA and CDR2 SQIVND (reference sequence). CDR3 length: 13 residues. CDR3 residues: CASSIDGSRGYTF. For the CDR3, the DNA is TGTGCCAGTAGTATCGACGGCTCGAGGGGCTACACCTTC. Supplemented by reference TRBV19 and TRBJ1-2, the full variable domain reads DGGITQSPKYLFRKEGQNVTLSCEQNLNHDAMYWYRQDPGQGLRLIYYSQIVNDFQKGDIAEGYSVSREKKESFPLTVTSAQKNPTAFYLCASSIDGSRGYTFGSGTRLTVV.

This clonotype came up many times. This sequence joins TRBV6-5 and TRBJ2-1; D uncertain. This CDR3 region has 13 residues. V shed 0 bases and J shed 7 bases, with 7 bases lying between them. From germline, CDR1 is MNHEY and CDR2 SVGAGI. The CDR3 region has the DNA TGTGCCAGCAGTTACTCGAAAGGAAATGAGCAGTTCTTC. Translated: CASSYSKGNEQFF.

This clonotype was observed many times. The V and J genes are TRBV9 and TRBJ2-1, with D perhaps TRBD2 (6 bases). Trimming removed 0 bases at V and 4 bases at J, with 11 bases between. Germline V gene data show CDR1 as SGDLS and CDR2 as YYNGEE. CDR3 length: 15 amino acids. The DNA of the CDR3 is TGTGCCAGCAGCGTAGAGCGGGCTGGGTACAATGAGCAGTTCTTC. It translates to CASSVERAGYNEQFF.

Ten or more counts support this clonotype. The CDR3 DNA is TGTGCCAGCAGTGATGCAGGGAGCTCCTACAATGAGCAGTTCTTC. This codes for CASSDAGSSYNEQFF. The V call is TRBV2, the J call TRBJ2-1; the D gene could be TRBD1 or TRBD2 (5 bases each). The CDR3 covers 15 residues. V dropped 3 bases and J dropped 0 bases, with 9 bases sitting between them. The germline CDR1 and CDR2 sequences are SNHLY and FYNNEI.

This clonotype was seen repeatedly, ten times or more. The CDR3 DNA follows: TGCAGCGTCGCACAGGGGGGAAAGACCCAGTACTTC. It yields the protein CSVAQGGKTQYF. This chain links TRBV29-1 with TRBJ2-5, with TRBD1 identical over 8 bases. The V gene end was trimmed by 6 bases and the J gene end by 6 bases; junction bases not matched to a gene: 6. The CDR3 has 12 residues. The germline V gene encodes CDR1 SQVTM and CDR2 ANQGSEA.

This chain links TRBV20-1 with TRBJ2-2; D gene uncertain. The CDR3 runs to 12 residues. Germline assignment: CDR1 DFQATT and CDR2 SNEGSKA (reference sequence). V lost 5 bases to trimming and J lost 2 bases, with 6 bases between them. The DNA of the CDR3 is TGCAGTGCTGGATCTAACACCGGGGAGCTGTTTTTT. This codes for CSAGSNTGELFF.

The V gene is TRBV27, the J gene TRBJ2-1; D uncertain. Germline V gene lookup returns CDR1 MNHEY and CDR2 SMNVEV (reference sequence). Between the trimmed V and J ends, which lost 5 bases and 7 bases, there was a span of 15 bases. The CDR3 is 14 residues long. The CDR3 sequence is CASSPSPILNEQFF. The CDR3 DNA is TGTGCCAGCAGTCCTTCTCCGATCCTAAATGAGCAGTTCTTC.